The 14 T cell receptor beta chains given below trace back to one sample, sequenced in a study of blood T cell repertoires in COVID-19. Clones were sequenced by immunoSEQ multiplex PCR, and TCRdb holds only the in-frame ones, with some missing. The data contain 250,000 to 300,000 clones, approximately 89% of them singletons. The source material was peripheral blood. The receptors were sampled from a woman in her forties who had recovered from COVID-19.

The table lists this clone with a count of one. V is TRBV3-1 (or the pseudogene TRBV3-2) and J is TRBJ1-2; D gene ambiguous. The germline V gene encodes CDR1 LGHDT and CDR2 YNNKEL (reference sequence). The CDR3 is 14 residues long. Trimming took 4 bases from V and 7 from J, leaving 16 bases between them. The CDR3 region is CASSPSTVTLGYTF. The CDR3 bases are TGTGCCAGCAGCCCGAGCACGGTGACTCTTGGCTACACCTTC.

A remark on this clone: Other DNA sequences from this sample encode an identical CDR3 as well. The V gene is TRBV9, the J gene TRBJ2-3; possible D gene TRBD2, 6 bases. The V gene's germline CDR1 is SGDLS and CDR2 YYNGEE. The CDR3 extends over 15 amino acids. V shed 0 bases and J shed 1 base, with 9 bases lying between them. In nucleotides, the CDR3 is TGTGCCAGCAGCGTAGGTGCTAGCGGCACAGATACGCAGTATTTT. It codes for CASSVGASGTDTQYF.

V and J are TRBV2 and TRBJ1-2; D unclear. The CDR3 has 12 amino acids. CDR1 is SNHLY, CDR2 FYNNEI, per germline. Trimming stripped 4 bases from V and 5 bases from J, with 8 bases between. Written as DNA, the CDR3 is TGTGCCAGCAGTGGTCTTCCGTATGGCTACACCTTC. Its translation: CASSGLPYGYTF.

V gene TRBV2 combines with J gene TRBJ1-1; 11 positions agree with TRBD1. J gave up 5 bases and V 6 bases, and 8 bases lay outside the gene matches. In germline, CDR1 is SNHLY, CDR2 FYNNEI. CDR3 length equals 15 residues. The CDR3 nucleotides read TGTGCCAGCAGACGGGACAGGGGGGAGTGGACTGAAGCTTTCTTT. It codes for CASRRDRGEWTEAFF.

This clone came up a few times. This chain connects TRBV30 to TRBJ2-1; the match to TRBD2 covers 7 bases. CDR3 length: 14 residues. The V gene end was trimmed by 5 bases and the J gene end by 6 bases; junction bases not matched to a gene: 10. CDR1 and CDR2 (germline): GTSNPN, SVGIG (reference sequence). The CDR3 DNA reads TGTGCCTGGGGCCAACGCGCTAGCGGCAATGAGCAGTTCTTC. Translation: CAWGQRASGNEQFF.

The DNA of the CDR3 is TGTGCCTGGATACAGGGGTCGGGCAATCAGCCCCAGCATTTT. Amino acid sequence: CAWIQGSGNQPQHF. The rearrangement links TRBV30 to TRBJ1-5; 7 bases match TRBD1. Trimming removed 4 bases from V and 2 bases from J; junction bases left unmatched: 5. The CDR3 consists of 14 residues. Per germline, CDR1 GTSNPN and CDR2 SVGIG (reference sequence).

The gene calls are TRBV19 and TRBJ2-1; 8 positions match TRBD2. Losses at the gene ends were 0 bases for V and 2 bases for J; bases not matched to a gene: 0. The CDR3 runs 15 residues. Germline V gene sequence: CDR1 LNHDA, CDR2 SQIVND (reference sequence). CDR3 region: CASSIDSGTYNEQFF. The CDR3 DNA reads TGTGCCAGTAGTATAGATAGCGGGACCTACAATGAGCAGTTCTTC.

This chain connects TRBV28 to TRBJ1-2; no reliable D call. Germline V gene data show CDR1 as MDHEN and CDR2 as SYDVKM. There are 12 residues in the CDR3. V shed 3 bases and J shed 7 bases, with 9 bases lying between them. The CDR3 nucleotides read TGTGCCAGCAGTTTCCTCCGGGTTGGCTACACCTTC. Residues: CASSFLRVGYTF.

The chain recombines TRBV18 with TRBJ2-2, with a tentative D call TRBD1 (5 bases). This CDR3 region has 14 residues. Trimming left V 3 bases short and J 4 bases short, with 9 bases between. Per the germline V gene, CDR1 is KGHSH and CDR2 is LQKENI. CDR3 residues: CASSPGHTTGELFF. In nucleotides, the CDR3 is TGTGCCAGCTCACCCGGACATACCACCGGGGAGCTGTTTTTT.

There are a few counts of this clone. This chain links TRBV30 with TRBJ2-3; 7 bases are a match to TRBD1. After removal of 2 bases from V and 1 base from J, the junction contained 3 bases not matched to a gene. The germline V gene has CDR1 GTSNPN and CDR2 SVGIG (reference sequence). The length of the CDR3 is 14 residues. As DNA, the CDR3 is TGTGCCTGGAGTCTTGGACAGGGCACAGATACGCAGTATTTT. This gives the protein CAWSLGQGTDTQYF.

The chain links TRBV7-2 to TRBJ2-5; 7 bases are a match to TRBD2. V lost 3 bases, J lost 4 bases, and 11 bases stayed unmatched. The germline gives CDR1 SGHTA, CDR2 FQGNSA. The CDR3 is made up of 16 amino acids. CDR3 sequence (DNA): TGTGCCAGCAGCTTGCAGGGTGGGAGGGGTCTAGAGACCCAGTACTTC. Amino acids: CASSLQGGRGLETQYF.

This chain joins TRBV6-5 and TRBJ1-1; D possibly corresponds to TRBD1 (5 bases). Germline V gene sequence: CDR1 MNHEY, CDR2 SVGAGI. CDR3 length: 14 amino acids. With 2 bases removed from V and 4 bases from J, the gap between germline ends came to 11 bases. The CDR3 nucleotides read TGTGCCAGCAGTTACGGGGCAGGGATCACTGAAGCTTTCTTT. Translating it yields CASSYGAGITEAFF.

The chain has TRBV7-9 and TRBJ2-3; 7 bases align to TRBD2. The junction had 3 bases not matched to a gene; V was cut back by 1 base and J by 2 bases. In germline, CDR1 is SEHNR, CDR2 FQNEAQ (reference sequence). This CDR3 is built from 15 residues. The CDR3 nucleotides read TGTGCCAGCAGCTTAGACGGGGGGAACACAGATACGCAGTATTTT. Translation: CASSLDGGNTDTQYF.

The chain recombines TRBV24-1 with TRBJ2-1; maybe TRBD2 (6 bases). The germline V gene encodes CDR1 KGHDR and CDR2 SFDVKD. The CDR3 consists of 17 residues. V was cut by 4 bases and J by 0 bases, with 15 bases left in between. As DNA, the CDR3 is TGTGCCACCAGTGACCCCCTAGCGTCCAGCTCCTACAATGAGCAGTTCTTC. Residues: CATSDPLASSSYNEQFF.